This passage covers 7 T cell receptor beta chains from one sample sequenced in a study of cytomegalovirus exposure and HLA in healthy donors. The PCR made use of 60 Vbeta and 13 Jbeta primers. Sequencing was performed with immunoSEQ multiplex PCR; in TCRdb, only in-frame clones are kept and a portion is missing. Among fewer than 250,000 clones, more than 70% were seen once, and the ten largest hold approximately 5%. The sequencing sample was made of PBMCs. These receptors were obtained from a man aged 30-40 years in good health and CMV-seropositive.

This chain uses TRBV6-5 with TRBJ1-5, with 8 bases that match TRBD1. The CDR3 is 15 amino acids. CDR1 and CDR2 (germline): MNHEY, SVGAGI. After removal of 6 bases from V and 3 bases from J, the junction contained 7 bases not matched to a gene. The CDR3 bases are TGTGCCAGCAGCCTCGGACAGGGTCTCAATCAGCCCCAGCATTTT. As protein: CASSLGQGLNQPQHF.

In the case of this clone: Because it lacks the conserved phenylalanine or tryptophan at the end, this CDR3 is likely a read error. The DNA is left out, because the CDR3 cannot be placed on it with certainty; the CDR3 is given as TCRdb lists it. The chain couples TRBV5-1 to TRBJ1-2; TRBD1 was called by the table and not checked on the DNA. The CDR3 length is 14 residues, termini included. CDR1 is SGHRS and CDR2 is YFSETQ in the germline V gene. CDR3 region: CASRASGTGGPRTL.

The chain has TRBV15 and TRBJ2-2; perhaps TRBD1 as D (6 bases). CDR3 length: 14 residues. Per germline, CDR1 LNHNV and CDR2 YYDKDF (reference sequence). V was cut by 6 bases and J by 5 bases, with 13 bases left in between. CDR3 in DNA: TGTGCCACCAGGGCCCAAACAGGGACCGGGGAGCTGTTTTTT. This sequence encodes CATRAQTGTGELFF.

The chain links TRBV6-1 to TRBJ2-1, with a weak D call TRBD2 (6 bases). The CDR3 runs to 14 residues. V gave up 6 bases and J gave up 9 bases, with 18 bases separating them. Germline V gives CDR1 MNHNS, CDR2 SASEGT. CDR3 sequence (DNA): TGTGCCAGCAGGTTAGCGGCCTCCTCTGGTGAGCAGTTCTTC. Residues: CASRLAASSGEQFF.

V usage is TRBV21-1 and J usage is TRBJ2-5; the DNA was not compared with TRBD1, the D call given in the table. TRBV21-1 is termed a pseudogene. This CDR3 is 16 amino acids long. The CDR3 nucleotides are TGTGCCAGCAGCAAAGGTGAGACAGGGCATGGGGAGACCCAGTACTTC. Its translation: CASSKGETGHGETQYF.

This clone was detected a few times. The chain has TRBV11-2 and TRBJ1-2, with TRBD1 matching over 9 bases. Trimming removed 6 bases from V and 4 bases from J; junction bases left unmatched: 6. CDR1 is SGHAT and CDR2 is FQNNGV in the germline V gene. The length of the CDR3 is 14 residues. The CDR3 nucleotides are TGTGCCAGCAGGGCTATACAGGGGGCCTATGGCTACACCTTC. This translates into CASRAIQGAYGYTF.

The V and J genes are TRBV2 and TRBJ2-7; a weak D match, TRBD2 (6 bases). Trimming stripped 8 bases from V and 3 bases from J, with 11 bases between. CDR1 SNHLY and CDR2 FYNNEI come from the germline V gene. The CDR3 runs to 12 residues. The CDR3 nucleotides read TGTGCCAGCTGCGGGGCAATCTACGAGCAGTACTTC. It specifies CASCGAIYEQYF.